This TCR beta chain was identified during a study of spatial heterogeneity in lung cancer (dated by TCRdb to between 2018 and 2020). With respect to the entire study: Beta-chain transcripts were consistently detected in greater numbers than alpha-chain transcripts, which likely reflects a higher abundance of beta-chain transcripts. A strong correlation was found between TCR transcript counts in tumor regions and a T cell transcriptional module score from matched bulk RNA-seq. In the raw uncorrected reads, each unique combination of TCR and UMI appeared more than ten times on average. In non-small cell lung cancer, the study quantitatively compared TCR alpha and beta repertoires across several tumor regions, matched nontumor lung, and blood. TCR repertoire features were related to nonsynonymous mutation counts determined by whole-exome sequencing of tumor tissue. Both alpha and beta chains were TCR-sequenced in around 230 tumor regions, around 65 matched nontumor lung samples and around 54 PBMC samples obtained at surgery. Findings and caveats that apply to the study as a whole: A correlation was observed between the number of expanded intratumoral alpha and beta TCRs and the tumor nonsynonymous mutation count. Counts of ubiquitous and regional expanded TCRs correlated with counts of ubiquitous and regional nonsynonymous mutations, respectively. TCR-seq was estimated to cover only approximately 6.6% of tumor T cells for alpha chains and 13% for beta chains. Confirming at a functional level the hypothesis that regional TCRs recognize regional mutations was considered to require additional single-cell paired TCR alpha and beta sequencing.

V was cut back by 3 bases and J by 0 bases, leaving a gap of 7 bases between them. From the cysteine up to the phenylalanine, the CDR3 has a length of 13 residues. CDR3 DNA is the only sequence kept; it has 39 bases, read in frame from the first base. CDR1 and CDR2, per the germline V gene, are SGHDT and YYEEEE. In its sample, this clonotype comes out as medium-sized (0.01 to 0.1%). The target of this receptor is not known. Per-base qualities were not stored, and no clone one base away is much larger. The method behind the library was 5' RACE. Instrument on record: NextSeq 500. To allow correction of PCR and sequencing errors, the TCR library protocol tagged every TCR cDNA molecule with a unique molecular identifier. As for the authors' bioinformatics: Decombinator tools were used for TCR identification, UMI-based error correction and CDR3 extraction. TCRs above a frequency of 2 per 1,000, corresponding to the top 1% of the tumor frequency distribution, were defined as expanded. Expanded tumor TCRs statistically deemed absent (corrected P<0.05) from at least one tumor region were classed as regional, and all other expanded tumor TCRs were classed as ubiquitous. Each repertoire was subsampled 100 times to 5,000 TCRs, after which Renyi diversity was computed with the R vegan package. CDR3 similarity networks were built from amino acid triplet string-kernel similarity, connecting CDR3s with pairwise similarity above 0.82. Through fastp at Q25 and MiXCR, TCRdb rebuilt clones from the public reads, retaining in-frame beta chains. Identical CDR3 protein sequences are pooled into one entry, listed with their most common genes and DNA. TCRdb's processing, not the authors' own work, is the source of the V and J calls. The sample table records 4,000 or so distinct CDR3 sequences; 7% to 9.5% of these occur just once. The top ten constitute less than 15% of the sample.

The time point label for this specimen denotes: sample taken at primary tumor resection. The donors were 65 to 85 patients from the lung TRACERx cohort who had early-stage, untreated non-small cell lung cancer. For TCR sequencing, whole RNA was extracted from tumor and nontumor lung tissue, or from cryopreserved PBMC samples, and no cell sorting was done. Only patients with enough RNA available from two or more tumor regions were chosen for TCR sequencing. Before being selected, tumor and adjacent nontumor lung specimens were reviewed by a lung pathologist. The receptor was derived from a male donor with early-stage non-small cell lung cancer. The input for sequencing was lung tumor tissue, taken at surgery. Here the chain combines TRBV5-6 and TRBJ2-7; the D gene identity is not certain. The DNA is TGTGCCAGCAGCTCCGGGTACTCCTACGAGCAGTACTTC. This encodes CASSSGYSYEQYF.